These 27 T cell receptor beta chains originate from one sample sequenced in a study of T cell repertoires in cytomegalovirus infection (dated by TCRdb to the late 2010s). The treatment or condition label on this specimen signifies: in vitro stimulation with specific CMV peptide epitopes to enrich CMV-specific T cells. Their antigens are not known. Reads for this sample came from an Illumina HiSeq 1500. TCRdb reworked the public reads: Q25 trimming with fastp, MiXCR clone assembly, productive beta chains retained. Duplicate CDR3 protein sequences are folded into a single record with the most common DNA and genes. The sample table records approximately 990,000 distinct CDR3 sequences; around 32% of these occur just once. The ten largest clones capture around 15% of the sample. The sequencing here drew on cultured CD8+ T cells from PBMCs, taken from culture after CMV antigen stimulation. These receptors originate from a human donor in good health (CMV status not recorded). Some clones in this sample may be carry-over from other donors' samples.

This chain connects TRBV19 to TRBJ1-1, with a possible D match to TRBD1 (5 bases). CDR1 LNHDA and CDR2 SQIVND come from the germline V gene (reference sequence). V lost 3 bases to trimming and J lost 5 bases, with 13 bases between them. CDR3 size: 14 residues. The CDR3 is CASSIGGTGTEAFF. The CDR3 bases are TGTGCCAGTAGTATCGGGGGGACTGGTACTGAAGCTTTCTTT.

Regarding this clonotype: Sequence at one end of the junction differs from germline and may be a read error. The rearrangement links TRBV5-1 to TRBJ1-1, with no clear D. Germline V gene data show CDR1 as SGHRS and CDR2 as YFSETQ. CDR3 length: 13 residues. This CDR3 is CANSSAGNTEAFF. CDR3 nucleotides: TGCGCCAACAGCAGTGCGGGGAACACTGAAGCTTTCTTT.

This clonotype was seen more than once but under ten times. The CDR3 DNA is TGTGCCAGCAGCTTTTTAGCGGGGAGACAAGAGACCCAGTACTTC. This translates into CASSFLAGRQETQYF. The chain recombines TRBV7-9 with TRBJ2-5; 8 bases agree with TRBD2. The V gene end was trimmed by 3 bases and the J gene end by 2 bases; junction bases not matched to a gene: 5. The germline gives CDR1 SEHNR, CDR2 FQNEAQ (reference sequence). There are 15 residues in the CDR3.

The chain uses TRBV5-4 and TRBJ2-7; D not certain. Trimming left V 0 bases short and J 7 bases short, with 8 bases between. The CDR3 totals 12 residues. Germline V lookup: CDR1 SGHNT, CDR2 YYREEE (reference sequence). The CDR3 sequence is CASSLAVGEQYF. In nucleotides, the CDR3 is TGTGCCAGCAGCTTGGCGGTGGGGGAGCAGTACTTC.

The gene calls are TRBV4-2 and TRBJ1-5; 7 bases line up with TRBD1. Losses at the gene ends were 1 base for V and 2 bases for J; bases not matched to a gene: 8. This CDR3 has 17 amino acids. CDR1 is LGHNA, CDR2 YNFKEQ, per germline. CDR3 nucleotides: TGTGCCAGCAGCCAAGGGAGGACAGGACGAGGCAATCAGCCCCAGCATTTT. Its protein is CASSQGRTGRGNQPQHF.

This chain connects TRBV6-5 to TRBJ2-7, with D uncertain. This CDR3 comprises 12 residues. Trimming removed 7 bases from V and 4 bases from J, with 11 bases in between. Germline CDR1 and CDR2: MNHEY and SVGAGI. This CDR3 is CASNTVWYEQYF. CDR3 nucleotide sequence: TGTGCCAGCAATACCGTTTGGTACGAGCAGTACTTC.

Only a few counts were recorded for this clonotype. The genes are TRBV27 and TRBJ2-2; 12 bases match TRBD2. The trim removed 3 bases at V and 1 base at J, leaving 3 bases unmatched. The CDR3 length is 17 residues. CDR1 and CDR2 (germline): MNHEY, SMNVEV (reference sequence). The CDR3 bases are TGTGCCAGCAGTTTCCAGACTAGCGGGGGGAACACCGGGGAGCTGTTTTTT. Translated, it gives CASSFQTSGGNTGELFF.

This clonotype was found a few times. In nucleotides, the CDR3 is TGTGCCAGCTATAGCGGGGGTTCCTACAATGAGCAGTTCTTC. Its translation is CASYSGGSYNEQFF. V and J are TRBV6-2 or TRBV6-3 and TRBJ2-1, with 9 positions matching TRBD2. The CDR3 is 14 residues long. Trimming took 8 bases from V and 1 from J; bases not matched to a gene: 3. Germline-derived CDR1 and CDR2 are MNHEY and SVGEGT.

This clonotype was recorded a few times. The chain employs TRBV6-1 and TRBJ1-6; the match to TRBD1 covers 7 bases. Per germline, CDR1 MNHNS and CDR2 SASEGT. The J segment lost 0 bases and the V segment lost 6 bases, leaving 8 bases of the junction unmatched. CDR3 length: 17 residues. The CDR3 nucleotides are TGTGCCAGCAGATTGGCAGGGGGTGTCTCCTATAATTCACCCCTCCACTTT. Translated: CASRLAGGVSYNSPLHF.

At least ten counts were recorded for this clonotype. J is TRBJ2-5 and V is TRBV4-2, with 14 bases fitting TRBD2. Germline V gene lookup returns CDR1 LGHNA and CDR2 YNFKEQ. The trim removed 4 bases at V and 2 bases at J, leaving 6 bases unmatched. This CDR3 has 17 amino acids. The chain's CDR3 is CASSPGLAGGLQETQYF. The CDR3 DNA follows: TGTGCCAGCAGCCCCGGACTAGCGGGGGGACTACAAGAGACCCAGTACTTC.

This clonotype has just a few counts. The rearrangement links TRBV11-2 to TRBJ1-2, with D hard to call. V lost 1 base and J lost 4, with 13 bases in between. Germline V gene lookup returns CDR1 SGHAT and CDR2 FQNNGV. There are 15 residues in the CDR3. The CDR3 DNA sequence: TGTGCCAGCAGCTTAGTCCCGGGTAGCATCTATGGCTACACCTTC. Protein sequence: CASSLVPGSIYGYTF.

This clonotype was observed a handful of times. V usage is TRBV4-3 and J usage is TRBJ2-3, with D uncertain. Germline lookup yields CDR1 LGHNA and CDR2 YSLEER. V was cut by 2 bases and J by 6 bases, with 12 bases left in between. CDR3 size: 14 residues. This CDR3 is CASSQSPNGDTQYF. The CDR3 region has the DNA TGCGCCAGCAGCCAATCCCCAAACGGGGATACGCAGTATTTT.

This clonotype was seen a few times. The rearrangement joins TRBV20-1 to TRBJ2-3, with TRBD1 as a possible D gene (6 bases). Trimming took off 0 bases at V and 4 bases at J, with 14 bases between the two ends. Germline CDR1 DFQATT, CDR2 SNEGSKA (reference sequence). The CDR3 spans 15 residues. CDR3 coding DNA: TGCAGTGCTAGAGATGAACAGGGTGGCGCAGATACGCAGTATTTT. Translated: CSARDEQGGADTQYF.

This chain uses TRBV7-9 with TRBJ2-5; possibly TRBD1 or TRBD2 for D (5 bases each). Germline assignment: CDR1 SEHNR and CDR2 FQNEAQ (reference sequence). Trimming stripped 5 bases from V and 5 bases from J, with 18 bases between. This CDR3 region has 15 residues. CDR3 loop: CASSPPGLRGETQYF. The CDR3 bases are TGTGCCAGCAGCCCGCCGGGGCTCCGTGGGGAGACCCAGTACTTC.

This rearrangement joins TRBV20-1 to TRBJ2-1; D is ambiguous. Trimming shortened V by 6 bases and J by 0 bases, and 12 bases separated the two germline ends. Germline V gives CDR1 DFQATT, CDR2 SNEGSKA (reference sequence). This CDR3 is 14 amino acids long. The CDR3 nucleotides are TGCAGTGCCTCCGTCCTGAGCTCCTACAATGAGCAGTTCTTC. It codes for CSASVLSSYNEQFF.

This clonotype was observed a handful of times. This chain uses TRBV7-6 with TRBJ2-2; D not certain. The germline V gene has CDR1 SGHVS and CDR2 FNYEAQ. The CDR3 has 15 residues. V was clipped by 4 bases and J by 7 bases, with 16 bases between them. The CDR3 region is CASSSRLTGGGELFF. The CDR3 nucleotides are TGTGCCAGCAGCTCCCGCTTGACGGGCGGCGGGGAGCTGTTTTTT. The full variable domain, in which reference TRBV7-6 and TRBJ2-2 provide the parts outside the CDR3, is GAGVSQSPRYKVTKRGQDVALRCDPISGHVSLYWYRQALGQGPEFLTYFNYEAQQDKSGLPNDRFSAERPEGSISTLTIQRTEQRDSAMYRCASSSRLTGGGELFFGEGSRLTVL.

This clonotype was picked up a small number of times. The chain couples TRBV13 to TRBJ1-2; D possibly corresponds to TRBD1 (5 bases). The V gene lost 5 bases and the J gene lost 7 bases, with 14 bases spanning the gap. Germline V lookup: CDR1 PRHDT, CDR2 FYEKMQ (reference sequence). The CDR3 runs to 13 residues. The CDR3 sequence is CASSHRDGVGYTF. The CDR3 DNA reads TGTGCCAGCAGCCACCGGGACGGCGTTGGCTACACCTTC.

V and J are TRBV2 and TRBJ2-7, with 8 bases matching TRBD1. The CDR3 extends over 15 amino acids. Per the germline V gene, CDR1 is SNHLY and CDR2 is FYNNEI. Unmatched junction bases numbered 11, after V lost 4 bases and J lost 6 bases. The CDR3 loop is CASSGTRQGFSEQYF. The CDR3 nucleotides read TGTGCCAGCAGTGGAACGAGACAGGGGTTTAGCGAGCAGTACTTC.

The chain carries TRBV29-1 and TRBJ2-4; D is possibly TRBD1 (5 bases). This CDR3 has 15 residues. The V end lost 6 bases, the J end lost 7 bases, and 22 bases lay between the germline ends. Germline values: CDR1 SQVTM, CDR2 ANQGSEA. The chain's CDR3 is CSVRLGKGARNIQYF. CDR3 DNA: TGCAGCGTCCGCCTTGGGAAAGGGGCTCGGAACATTCAGTACTTC.

This chain connects TRBV10-3 to TRBJ2-7, with 7 nucleotides matching TRBD2. The J segment lost 6 bases and the V segment lost 11 bases, leaving 7 bases of the junction unmatched. CDR1 and CDR2 from the germline V gene are ENHRY and SYGVKD. The CDR3 covers 11 residues. The CDR3 nucleotides are TGTGCCTCGGGGAGGGGTTCCGAGCAGTACGTC. This translates into CASGRGSEQYV.

This clonotype was detected ten times or more. The CDR3 DNA follows: TGTGCCAGCAGTTACTCTGGGGGGGCTATGGCGGAGGGCTACACCTTC. This encodes CASSYSGGAMAEGYTF. The chain is built from TRBV6-6 and TRBJ1-2, with a weak D call TRBD1 (6 bases). The germline V gene encodes CDR1 MNHNY and CDR2 SVGAGI (reference sequence). Trimming took 0 bases from V and 8 from J, leaving 19 bases between them. The CDR3 is 16 amino acids.

This clonotype turned up a few times. The V gene is TRBV18, the J gene TRBJ2-1; either TRBD1 or TRBD2 may supply D (5 bases each). The CDR3 consists of 16 residues. V lost 0 bases, J lost 10 bases, and 19 bases lay in between. CDR1 and CDR2 (germline): KGHSH, LQKENI. CDR3 region: CASSPPGTYSQWEQFF. The CDR3, as DNA: TGTGCCAGCTCACCACCTGGGACCTACTCGCAGTGGGAGCAGTTCTTC.

J is TRBJ1-2 and V is TRBV7-9, with D tentatively TRBD1 (5 bases). This CDR3 is 13 amino acids long. The V gene's germline CDR1 is SEHNR and CDR2 FQNEAQ (reference sequence). V lost 7 bases and J lost 4, with 13 bases in between. CDR3 in amino acids: CASIQGDGYGYTF. CDR3 nucleotides: TGTGCCAGCATACAAGGGGACGGCTATGGCTACACCTTC.

This sequence joins TRBV27 and TRBJ2-5; the D gene is possibly TRBD2 (5 bases). Germline V gene sequence: CDR1 MNHEY, CDR2 SMNVEV (reference sequence). The CDR3 spans 13 residues. Trimming left V 5 bases short and J 6 bases short, with 13 bases between. The CDR3 nucleotides are TGTGCCAGCAGTCCCGCGGGCAGTAAGACCCAGTACTTC. Residues: CASSPAGSKTQYF.

This clonotype has ten or more counts. The chain combines TRBV7-6 with TRBJ2-7, with D maybe TRBD1 (5 bases). Germline lookup yields CDR1 SGHVS and CDR2 FNYEAQ. Deletions cut 3 bases from V and 2 bases from J, with 17 bases between. The CDR3 contains 16 residues. In nucleotides, the CDR3 is TGTGCCAGCAGCTTGACAGCTATGGCGTTACCCTACGAGCAGTACTTC. Encoded protein: CASSLTAMALPYEQYF. Full variable domain (outside the CDR3, taken from reference TRBV7-6 and TRBJ2-7): GAGVSQSPRYKVTKRGQDVALRCDPISGHVSLYWYRQALGQGPEFLTYFNYEAQQDKSGLPNDRFSAERPEGSISTLTIQRTEQRDSAMYRCASSLTAMALPYEQYFGPGTRLTVT.

This clonotype turned up a few times. J is TRBJ2-2 and V is TRBV7-2; no definite D call. The germline V gene has CDR1 SGHTA and CDR2 FQGNSA. The CDR3 covers 13 residues. The V gene lost 5 bases and the J gene lost 8 bases, with 12 bases spanning the gap. The CDR3 DNA reads as TGTGCCAGCAGCCTATTGGGGTGGGGGGAGCTGTTTTTT. Amino acids: CASSLLGWGELFF.

This clonotype was seen more than once but under ten times. The chain combines TRBV9 with TRBJ1-2; TRBD1 aligns across 7 bases. Trimming took 2 bases from V and 3 from J; bases not matched to a gene: 16. This CDR3 has 18 amino acids. Germline assignment: CDR1 SGDLS and CDR2 YYNGEE. CDR3 protein: CASSVSRLDRLPDYGYTF. The DNA for the CDR3 is TGTGCCAGCAGCGTTTCCCGACTGGACAGGCTCCCTGACTATGGCTACACCTTC.